The 19 T cell receptor beta chains listed next were all sequenced from one sample in a study of cytomegalovirus exposure and HLA in healthy donors. Generated by immunoSEQ multiplex PCR, the TCRdb table keeps only in-frame clones and is missing some. Of roughly 120,000 clones in the sample, around 85% were seen once. Material: PBMCs. These receptors were taken from a man younger than 30 in good health and CMV-seropositive.

A word on this clone: Germline is not matched at one junction end, which may reflect a read error. This chain links TRBV7-8 with TRBJ2-5, with D possibly matching TRBD1 (6 bases). The CDR3 is 15 amino acids. Germline assignment: CDR1 SGHVS and CDR2 FQNEAQ. The CDR3 DNA reads as TGTGCCAGCAGCGTAGCTCTCGAGGGGGAAGAGACCCAGTACTTC. Its translation: CASSVALEGEETQYF.

This clone showed up just once. The chain carries TRBV7-2 and TRBJ2-7; 11 bases are shared with TRBD2. Per the germline V gene, CDR1 is SGHTA and CDR2 is FQGNSA. This CDR3 is built from 15 residues. The V gene end was trimmed by 1 base and the J gene end by 4 bases; junction bases not matched to a gene: 3. The CDR3: CASSLELAGVYEQYF. In DNA form, the CDR3 reads TGTGCCAGCAGCTTAGAACTAGCGGGGGTGTACGAGCAGTACTTC.

The chain has TRBV28 and TRBJ2-2; 9 positions agree with TRBD1. With V trimmed by 6 bases and J by 7 bases, 6 bases remained unmatched. The CDR3 loop spans 14 amino acids. Germline V lookup: CDR1 MDHEN, CDR2 SYDVKM. The CDR3 loop reads CASSTTGGIGELFF. CDR3 sequence (DNA): TGTGCCAGCAGCACGACAGGGGGTATCGGGGAGCTGTTTTTT.

The chain combines TRBV6-1 with TRBJ1-6; D ambiguous. Looked up from germline, CDR1 is MNHNS and CDR2 is SASEGT. Trimming removed 2 bases from V and 9 bases from J, with 11 bases in between. This CDR3 contains 14 residues. CDR3 nucleotide sequence: TGTGCCAGCAGTGAACGAGGTGACGGTTCACCCCTCCACTTT. Protein: CASSERGDGSPLHF.

The chain has TRBV30 and TRBJ2-3, with D possibly TRBD1 on 6 matching bases. The ends were cut back, 5 bases at V and 2 bases at J, with 14 bases in the middle. The CDR3 is made up of 14 amino acids. Germline assignment: CDR1 GTSNPN and CDR2 SVGIG (reference sequence). Written as DNA, the CDR3 is TGTGCCTGGGTGGACAGCCCCTTCACAGATACGCAGTATTTT. It specifies CAWVDSPFTDTQYF. Variable domain in full (rest from reference TRBV30 and TRBJ2-3): SQTIHQWPATLVQPVGSPLSLECTVEGTSNPNLYWYRQAAGRGLQLLFYSVGIGQISSEVPQNLSASRPQDRQFILSSKKLLLSDSGFYLCAWVDSPFTDTQYFGPGTRLTVL.

V and J are TRBV4-2 and TRBJ2-1; no definite D call. Germline lookup yields CDR1 LGHNA and CDR2 YNFKEQ. The V and J ends lost 0 bases and 6 bases respectively, with 6 bases between them. The CDR3 consists of 13 residues. The CDR3 DNA follows: TGTGCCAGCAGCCAAGAAAGGAGCAATGAGCAGTTCTTC. This codes for CASSQERSNEQFF.

The chain links TRBV6-1 to TRBJ1-4; D is possibly TRBD1 (5 bases). Germline CDR1 MNHNS, CDR2 SASEGT. Trimming stripped 1 base from V and 7 bases from J, with 13 bases between. The CDR3 runs to 15 residues. CDR3 bases: TGTGCCAGCAGTGAAGACCTCATGGGGGGTGAAAAACTGTTTTTT. Protein product: CASSEDLMGGEKLFF.

The chain links TRBV19 to TRBJ1-3; weak D call: TRBD1 (5 bases). The CDR3 consists of 15 residues. Trimming removed 6 bases at V and 2 bases at J, with 14 bases between. CDR1 is LNHDA, CDR2 SQIVND, per germline (reference sequence). The CDR3 DNA is TGTGCCAGTAGGGGGATGGGGCAACCTGGAAACACCATATATTTT. Its protein product is CASRGMGQPGNTIYF.

The J gene is TRBJ2-2, the V gene TRBV7-9; possibly TRBD1 for D (6 bases). Germline V gene sequence: CDR1 SEHNR, CDR2 FQNEAQ (reference sequence). Trimming took off 5 bases at V and 6 bases at J, with 13 bases between the two ends. The CDR3 runs 14 residues. The CDR3, as DNA: TGTGCCAGCAGCGTCCGGACAGACCCCGGGGAGCTGTTTTTT. Translation gives CASSVRTDPGELFF. The full variable domain, its missing parts supplied by reference TRBV7-9 and TRBJ2-2, is DTGVSQNPRHKITKRGQNVTFRCDPISEHNRLYWYRQTLGQGPEFLTYFQNEAQLEKSRLLSDRFSAERPKGSFSTLEIQRTEQGDSAMYLCASSVRTDPGELFFGEGSRLTVL.

Points on this clone: At one boundary the junction diverges from the germline segment, which might be a read error. This CDR3 is CASSLVLGGEQYF. For the CDR3, the DNA is TGTGCTAGCAGCCTGGTCCTGGGGGGCGAGCAGTACTTC. The genes are TRBV7-7 and TRBJ2-7, with D possibly TRBD2 on 6 matching bases. Germline V gene data show CDR1 as SSHAT and CDR2 as FNYEAQ (reference sequence). The CDR3 is 13 residues long.

The J gene is TRBJ1-1, the V gene TRBV27; 7 bases are shared with TRBD1. Germline CDR1 MNHEY, CDR2 SMNVEV (reference sequence). The length of the CDR3 is 13 residues. V gave up 5 bases and J gave up 4 bases; unmatched junction bases: 4. CDR3 bases: TGTGCCAGCAGTCGACAGGGACCCACTGAAGCTTTCTTT. This translates into CASSRQGPTEAFF.

The J gene is TRBJ1-5, the V gene TRBV28; D is perhaps TRBD1 (5 bases). Between the trimmed V and J ends, which lost 7 bases and 6 bases, there was a span of 16 bases. The CDR3 length is 14 residues. Germline V lookup: CDR1 MDHEN, CDR2 SYDVKM. The CDR3 sequence: CASNLGGWSQPQHF. The CDR3 coding sequence is TGTGCCAGCAACCTGGGGGGATGGAGTCAGCCCCAGCATTTT. Full variable domain (remainder filled in from reference TRBV28 and TRBJ1-5): DVKVTQSSRYLVKRTGEKVFLECVQDMDHENMFWYRQDPGLGLRLIYFSYDVKMKEKGDIPEGYSVSREKKERFSLILESASTNQTSMYLCASNLGGWSQPQHFGDGTRLSIL.

The chain uses TRBV6-1 and TRBJ2-3, with TRBD2 matching 12 bases. J was trimmed by 2 bases and V by 4 bases; bases with no gene match: 10. Germline loops: CDR1 MNHNS, CDR2 SASEGT. The CDR3 runs 18 residues. CDR3 sequence (DNA): TGTGCCAGCAGTGGGCCTTTACGACTAGCGGGGGTCACAGATACGCAGTATTTT. Its protein product is CASSGPLRLAGVTDTQYF.

The chain combines TRBV18 with TRBJ1-1, with 7 bases identical to TRBD1. After removal of 6 bases from V and 0 bases from J, the junction contained 4 bases not matched to a gene. Germline V lookup: CDR1 KGHSH, CDR2 LQKENI. The CDR3 totals 14 residues. The CDR3 here is CASSQGEVNTEAFF. The CDR3 DNA follows: TGTGCCAGCTCTCAGGGGGAGGTGAACACTGAAGCTTTCTTT.

This rearrangement joins TRBV6-1 to TRBJ2-3; TRBD1 is a possible D gene (6 bases). Deletions cut 4 bases from V and 0 bases from J, with 11 bases between. CDR1 and CDR2 (germline): MNHNS, SASEGT. This CDR3 is 15 amino acids long. CDR3 protein: CASSAGQFSTDTQYF. In nucleotides, the CDR3 is TGTGCCAGCAGTGCAGGACAGTTTAGCACAGATACGCAGTATTTT.

The chain carries TRBV6-4 and TRBJ2-3; possible D gene TRBD2, 6 bases. The V and J ends lost 0 bases and 4 bases respectively, with 14 bases between them. The CDR3 is 16 amino acids. Germline-derived CDR1 and CDR2 are MRHNA and SNTAGT. CDR3 amino acids: CASSDSAGNRPDTQYF. The CDR3 DNA follows: TGTGCCAGCAGTGACTCTGCGGGGAACCGCCCAGATACGCAGTATTTT.

The gene calls are TRBV10-3 and TRBJ2-1; 11 bases are a match to TRBD2. There are 13 residues in the CDR3. CDR1 and CDR2 from the germline V gene are ENHRY and SYGVKD. J was trimmed by 8 bases and V by 10 bases; bases with no gene match: 7. In DNA form, the CDR3 reads TGTGCCACCCAGACTAGCGGGGATTATGAGCAGTTCTTC. Protein product: CATQTSGDYEQFF.

This chain uses TRBV5-6 with TRBJ2-3; no reliable D call. CDR3 size: 12 residues. Per the germline V gene, CDR1 is SGHDT and CDR2 is YYEEEE. The germline V and J ends were trimmed by 4 bases and 1 base, with 4 bases remaining between them. The CDR3 nucleotides read TGTGCCAGCAGCACAGGCACAGATACGCAGTATTTT. Amino acids: CASSTGTDTQYF.

The table lists this clone with a few counts. The chain couples TRBV19 to TRBJ1-2; D call uncertain. CDR3 size: 11 residues. Per the germline V gene, CDR1 is LNHDA and CDR2 is SQIVND (reference sequence). V lost 4 bases and J 7 bases, leaving 7 bases between the germline ends. The CDR3 DNA is TGTGCCAGTAGTAACCAGGTTGGCTACACCTTC. Its translation: CASSNQVGYTF.